The sequence of this TCR beta chain was determined in a study of cytomegalovirus exposure and HLA in healthy donors. Notes on the study in general: TCR beta sequences reportedly predicted most subjects' HLA-A and HLA-B alleles accurately.

About this clone itself: The antigen remains unidentified.

The CDR3 covers 15 residues. Between the trimmed V and J ends, which lost 4 bases and 3 bases, there was a span of 13 bases. Germline loops: CDR1 SGHDN, CDR2 FVKESK. Amplification used 60 Vbeta primers and 13 Jbeta primers. As handled by the study authors: A later analysis counted approximately 80 million unique TCR beta chains, about 11 million shared. Method: immunoSEQ multiplex PCR; TCRdb's copy keeps in-frame clones and lacks some. The V and J calls and clone size come from that table; D and trimming were worked out from the DNA. The data hold about 99,000 clones, with around 82% observed a single time.

The chain links TRBV14 to TRBJ2-1; D may be TRBD2 (6 bases). This clonotype was obtained from a man between 40 and 49 years old in good health and CMV-seronegative. What was sequenced was PBMCs. The CDR3 nucleotides are TGTGCCAGCAGCCCCTCGGGACTCCGCTACAATGAGCAGTTCTTC. Translated, it gives CASSPSGLRYNEQFF.